These T cell receptor beta chains were read from a single sample in a study of shared T cell receptors in the human thymus. Method: immunoSEQ multiplex PCR; TCRdb's copy keeps in-frame clones and lacks some. The sample records hundreds of thousands of clones, 95% being singletons. What was sequenced was thymocytes. The receptors shown here come from a human donor. Each CDR3 is given with its conserved first and last residue. Each record gives: J gene, CDR3 length, D gene, V gene, clone size, CDR3 DNA, CDR3 protein. D genes are given only for firm matches. Size tells how often a clone was seen (once, few, many) or the class of an expanded clone, and some rows leave it out.

j_gene: TRBJ2-1
len: 15
d_gene: NA
v_gene: TRBV21-1
abundance: NA
CDR3nt: TGTGCCAGCAGCAAAAGTCGGGCAGGGAGTGGTGAGCAGTTCTTC
CDR3aa: CASSKSRAGSGEQFF

j_gene: TRBJ2-1
len: 15
d_gene: TRBD1
v_gene: TRBV11-3
abundance: NA
CDR3nt: TGTGCCAGCAGCGCGCAGGACAGGGGGATAGATGAGCAGTTCTTC
CDR3aa: CASSAQDRGIDEQFF

j_gene: TRBJ2-1
len: 12
d_gene: NA
v_gene: TRBV5-6
abundance: NA
CDR3nt: TGTGCCAGCAGCTTAGGAGCAGGGAAGCAGTTCTTC
CDR3aa: CASSLGAGKQFF

j_gene: TRBJ2-7
len: 15
d_gene: TRBD1
v_gene: TRBV5-4
abundance: NA
CDR3nt: TGTGCCAGCAGCAGGCTCGGGACAGGGGCCTACGAGCAGTACTTC
CDR3aa: CASSRLGTGAYEQYF

j_gene: TRBJ1-1
len: 14
d_gene: NA
v_gene: TRBV28
abundance: NA
CDR3nt: TGTGCCAGCAGTTTTGGGCCTGGGGACACTGAAGCTTTCTTT
CDR3aa: CASSFGPGDTEAFF

j_gene: TRBJ2-1
len: 12
d_gene: NA
v_gene: TRBV27
abundance: NA
CDR3nt: TGTGCCAGCAGTTTTACAGGTGGTGAGCAGTTCTTC
CDR3aa: CASSFTGGEQFF

j_gene: TRBJ2-7
len: 14
d_gene: TRBD1
v_gene: TRBV2
abundance: NA
CDR3nt: TGTGCCAGCAGTGAGGGGACAGGGTTCTCCGAGCAGTACTTC
CDR3aa: CASSEGTGFSEQYF

j_gene: TRBJ1-6
len: 13
d_gene: NA
v_gene: TRBV4-1
abundance: NA
CDR3nt: TGCGCCAGCAGCCAAGGAGGATCCTCACCCCTCCACTTT
CDR3aa: CASSQGGSSPLHF

j_gene: TRBJ2-5
len: 16
d_gene: NA
v_gene: TRBV5-6
abundance: NA
CDR3nt: TGTGCCAGCAGCTTTAGGGGCAGGTTTCCCCAAGAGACCCAGTACTTC
CDR3aa: CASSFRGRFPQETQYF

j_gene: TRBJ2-5
len: 16
d_gene: NA
v_gene: TRBV5-1
abundance: NA
CDR3nt: TGCGCCAGCAGCTTGGGTTCGACTGGCCGAGGGGAGACCCAGTACTTC
CDR3aa: CASSLGSTGRGETQYF

j_gene: TRBJ2-7
len: 10
d_gene: NA
v_gene: TRBV6-1
abundance: NA
CDR3nt: TGTGCCAGCAGACGTCACGAGCAGTACTTC
CDR3aa: CASRRHEQYF

j_gene: TRBJ2-2
len: 13
d_gene: NA
v_gene: TRBV28
abundance: NA
CDR3nt: TGTGCCAGCAAGCTACTGGAGGCCGGGGAGCTGTTTTTT
CDR3aa: CASKLLEAGELFF

j_gene: TRBJ1-5
len: 15
d_gene: NA
v_gene: TRBV9
abundance: NA
CDR3nt: TGTGCCAGCAGCTTGGGGGGTTTGAGCAATCAGCCCCAGCATTTT
CDR3aa: CASSLGGLSNQPQHF

j_gene: TRBJ2-7
len: 16
d_gene: TRBD2
v_gene: TRBV5-1
abundance: NA
CDR3nt: TGCGCCAGCAGCTTGACTAGCGGGAGTATCTTCCACGAGCAGTACTTC
CDR3aa: CASSLTSGSIFHEQYF

j_gene: TRBJ2-3
len: 13
d_gene: NA
v_gene: TRBV28
abundance: NA
CDR3nt: TGTGCCAGCAGTTCAGTAGCGCGGGATACGCAGTATTTT
CDR3aa: CASSSVARDTQYF

j_gene: TRBJ2-3
len: 13
d_gene: NA
v_gene: TRBV10-3
abundance: once
CDR3nt: TGTGCCATCGGACACCCCACGACAGATACGCAGTATTTT
CDR3aa: CAIGHPTTDTQYF

j_gene: TRBJ2-7
len: 17
d_gene: TRBD2
v_gene: TRBV7-8
abundance: once
CDR3nt: TGTGCCAGCAGCACCCGGACTAGCGGGAGGGCCGGGTACGAGCAGTACTTC
CDR3aa: CASSTRTSGRAGYEQYF

j_gene: TRBJ2-2
len: 15
d_gene: NA
v_gene: TRBV5-6
abundance: NA
CDR3nt: TGTGCCAGCAGCCCAGAGGGACTCGACACCGGGGAGCTGTTTTTT
CDR3aa: CASSPEGLDTGELFF

j_gene: TRBJ1-2
len: 14
d_gene: TRBD1
v_gene: TRBV28
abundance: NA
CDR3nt: TGTGCCAGCAGTTCCGGGACAGCTCACTATGGCTACACCTTC
CDR3aa: CASSSGTAHYGYTF

j_gene: TRBJ2-4
len: 18
d_gene: NA
v_gene: TRBV9
abundance: NA
CDR3nt: TGTGCCAGCAGCGTACGGGTTCCAGCGGCCCTAGCCAAAAACATTCAGTACTTC
CDR3aa: CASSVRVPAALAKNIQYF

j_gene: TRBJ2-7
len: 16
d_gene: NA
v_gene: TRBV4-3
abundance: NA
CDR3nt: TGCGCCAGCAGCCAAGATCCAGCTGGGTGGGCCTACGAGCAGTACTTC
CDR3aa: CASSQDPAGWAYEQYF

j_gene: TRBJ2-5
len: 11
d_gene: NA
v_gene: TRBV27
abundance: once
CDR3nt: TGTGCCAAAAAGTACCAAGAGACCCAGTACTTC
CDR3aa: CAKKYQETQYF

j_gene: TRBJ2-1
len: 14
d_gene: TRBD2
v_gene: TRBV11-2
abundance: once
CDR3nt: TGTGCCAGCAGCTCGGGGACTAGCTTTCTTGAGCAGTTCTTC
CDR3aa: CASSSGTSFLEQFF

j_gene: TRBJ2-1
len: 16
d_gene: NA
v_gene: TRBV5-6
abundance: NA
CDR3nt: TGTGCCAGCCATGAGGCAGTCGCAGGGGTGTACAATGAGCAGTTCTTC
CDR3aa: CASHEAVAGVYNEQFF

j_gene: TRBJ1-2
len: 14
d_gene: TRBD1
v_gene: TRBV30
abundance: NA
CDR3nt: TGTGCCTGGAGGGCAGGGGGACGCAACTATGGCTACACCTTC
CDR3aa: CAWRAGGRNYGYTF

j_gene: TRBJ1-5
len: 18
d_gene: TRBD1
v_gene: TRBV7-2
abundance: NA
CDR3nt: TGTGCCAGCAGCTTCTGGGGGTTACAACAGGGGAGCAATCAGCCCCAGCATTTT
CDR3aa: CASSFWGLQQGSNQPQHF

j_gene: TRBJ2-2
len: 14
d_gene: NA
v_gene: TRBV11-2
abundance: NA
CDR3nt: TGTGCCAGCAGCAAGACTGCGAACACCGGGGAGCTGTTTTTT
CDR3aa: CASSKTANTGELFF

j_gene: TRBJ2-5
len: 17
d_gene: TRBD2
v_gene: TRBV5-5
abundance: NA
CDR3nt: TGTGCCAGCAGCAGGGTAGCGGGAGGGCTGCTGGAAGAGACCCAGTACTTC
CDR3aa: CASSRVAGGLLEETQYF

j_gene: TRBJ1-1
len: 14
d_gene: TRBD1
v_gene: TRBV30
abundance: NA
CDR3nt: TGTGCCTGGAGCCTCAGGGGGTGGAACACTGAAGCTTTCTTT
CDR3aa: CAWSLRGWNTEAFF

j_gene: TRBJ2-7
len: 19
d_gene: TRBD1
v_gene: TRBV5-6
abundance: NA
CDR3nt: TGTGCCAGCAGGTCGGTCATTAGGACAGGGGGTTCCCTGTCCTACGAGCAGTACTTC
CDR3aa: CASRSVIRTGGSLSYEQYF